The 5 T cell receptor beta chains presented below share a single source sample, sequenced in a study of regulatory T cells in long-lasting Graves disease. Relying on iRepertoire HTBI primers and Arm-PCR of CDR3 regions, the team built TCR beta libraries. TCRdb re-derived calls from the multiplex PCR reads in MiXCR, one entry per CDR3 protein. The sample carries roughly 610,000 distinct CDR3 sequences, roughly 16% recorded once. Time point indicated: newly diagnosed GD, antithyroid drugs for less than 3 months. Preparation of the TCR library used RNA extracted from PBMCs. These same data were also listed under a study on T cells in Graves' hyperthyroidism and ophthalmopathy.

Sequencing used peripheral blood mononuclear cells (PBMCs), obtained at new diagnosis, from a patient treated with antithyroid drugs. These receptors were obtained from a woman in her twenties or thirties with Graves disease.

The rearrangement joins TRBV10-3 to TRBJ2-7; weak D call: TRBD2 (6 bases). CDR1 is ENHRY and CDR2 is SYGVKD in the germline V gene. The CDR3 extends over 15 amino acids. Trimming pared 3 bases from V and 4 bases from J, leaving 16 bases between. The CDR3 region has the DNA TGTGCCATCAGTGACGCCCCCGGGGCGGGATACGAGCAGTACTTC. This sequence encodes CAISDAPGAGYEQYF.

This clonotype appeared many times. This rearrangement joins TRBV28 to TRBJ1-5; 7 bases align to TRBD1. This CDR3 is 20 amino acids long. Unmatched junction bases numbered 24, after V lost 6 bases and J lost 4 bases. Germline-derived CDR1 and CDR2 are MDHEN and SYDVKM. The CDR3 bases are TGTGCCAGCAGCCTAGGGGGCATTGGAACAGGGACGACAGGAAATCAGCCCCAGCATTTT. Its translation: CASSLGGIGTGTTGNQPQHF.

This clonotype has more than one count but fewer than ten. The gene calls are TRBV11-1 and TRBJ2-7; TRBD2 matches 9 bases. Per germline, CDR1 SGHAT and CDR2 FQDESV (reference sequence). The length of the CDR3 is 15 residues. The V and J ends lost 6 bases and 0 bases, in that order; junction bases with no gene match: 6. The CDR3: CASSTGTSSSYEQYF. The CDR3 nucleotides read TGTGCCAGCAGTACCGGGACTAGCAGCTCCTACGAGCAGTACTTC. The whole variable domain, remainder taken from reference TRBV11-1 and TRBJ2-7, is EAEVAQSPRYKITEKSQAVAFWCDPISGHATLYWYRQILGQGPELLVQFQDESVVDDSQLPKDRFSAERLKGVDSTLKIQPAELGDSAMYLCASSTGTSSSYEQYFGPGTRLTVT.

In this sample, this clonotype turned up many times. This chain joins TRBV11-2 and TRBJ2-7, with D tentatively TRBD2 (7 bases). The V and J ends lost 0 bases and 2 bases respectively, with 8 bases between them. Germline values: CDR1 SGHAT, CDR2 FQNNGV. CDR3 size: 14 residues. The CDR3 sequence is CASSLEGGAYEQYF. CDR3 coding DNA: TGTGCCAGCAGCTTAGAAGGGGGGGCCTACGAGCAGTACTTC. Supplemented by reference TRBV11-2 and TRBJ2-7, the full variable domain reads EAGVAQSPRYKIIEKRQSVAFWCNPISGHATLYWYQQILGQGPKLLIQFQNNGVVDDSQLPKDRFSAERLKGVDSTLKIQPAKLEDSAVYLCASSLEGGAYEQYFGPGTRLTVT.

This clonotype occurred many times. The rearrangement links TRBV7-3 to TRBJ2-1; tentative D call: TRBD2 (6 bases). The germline V gene encodes CDR1 SGHTA and CDR2 FQGTGA. CDR3 length: 13 residues. The ends were cut back, 5 bases at V and 7 bases at J, with 12 bases in the middle. CDR3 loop: CASSHPGRNEQFF. Here the CDR3 DNA reads TGTGCCAGCAGCCATCCCGGGAGAAATGAGCAGTTCTTC.